Shown below are 20 T cell receptor beta chains from a single sample sequenced in a study of spatial heterogeneity in lung cancer. TCRdb analysed the 5' RACE reads with MiXCR anew, one entry per CDR3 protein. The profile shows some 44,000 distinct CDR3 sequences, 12% to 15% of them singletons. Indicated time point: sample taken at primary tumor resection. Material: PBMCs, obtained at surgery. The receptors come from a male donor with early-stage non-small cell lung cancer.

At least ten counts were recorded for this clonotype. The V and J genes are TRBV5-4 and TRBJ2-2; D not resolved. This CDR3 spans 15 amino acids. Per the germline V gene, CDR1 is SGHNT and CDR2 is YYREEE (reference sequence). V was trimmed by 6 bases and J by 0 bases, leaving 12 bases between them. CDR3 nucleotide sequence: TGTGCCAGCACCCTGGACCGCCCGAACACCGGGGAGCTGTTTTTT. Amino acid sequence: CASTLDRPNTGELFF.

This clonotype was detected ten times or more. V usage is TRBV28 and J usage is TRBJ2-1, with TRBD2 matching over 9 bases. The V gene's germline CDR1 is MDHEN and CDR2 SYDVKM. This CDR3 has 15 residues. With V trimmed by 8 bases and J by 4 bases, 9 bases remained unmatched. The CDR3 nucleotides are TGTGCCAGCTTTACCCCGGGACTAGCATACAATGAGCAGTTCTTC. Its protein product is CASFTPGLAYNEQFF.

The sample holds many counts of this clonotype. The chain has TRBV11-2 and TRBJ2-5, with 7 nucleotides matching TRBD2. The CDR3 is 15 amino acids. Germline V gene sequence: CDR1 SGHAT, CDR2 FQNNGV. Trimming removed 3 bases from V and 5 bases from J; junction bases left unmatched: 9. The CDR3 sequence: CASSLGGSGMETQYF. CDR3 in DNA: TGTGCCAGCAGCTTGGGCGGGAGTGGTATGGAGACCCAGTACTTC.

This clonotype was picked up many times. CDR3 nucleotides: TGTGCCAGCAACCGACTAGCGGGGTTGAACCAAGAGACCCAGTACTTC. As protein: CASNRLAGLNQETQYF. The genes are TRBV5-6 and TRBJ2-5; TRBD2 matches at 11 bases. Trimming cost V 6 bases and J 0 bases; bases outside gene matches: 7. Per the germline V gene, CDR1 is SGHDT and CDR2 is YYEEEE. The CDR3 has 16 amino acids.

The chain combines TRBV20-1 with TRBJ1-6, with 9 nucleotides matching TRBD1. The CDR3 is 14 amino acids. The trim removed 6 bases at V and 10 bases at J, leaving 10 bases unmatched. Germline lookup yields CDR1 DFQATT and CDR2 SNEGSKA (reference sequence). The CDR3, as DNA: TGCAGTGCCCCCTTGGGACAGGGAGGCTCACCCCTCCACTTT. It is translated as CSAPLGQGGSPLHF.

This clonotype was recorded many times. The chain combines TRBV10-3 with TRBJ2-1, with D perhaps TRBD2 (6 bases). CDR3 size: 14 residues. V lost 9 bases to trimming and J lost 5 bases, with 17 bases between them. Germline V gives CDR1 ENHRY, CDR2 SYGVKD. The DNA of the CDR3 is TGTGCCATTAACGCGGAGGGCCGTAACAATGAGCAGTTCTTC. Translating it yields CAINAEGRNNEQFF.

The CDR3 DNA reads as TGCGCCAGCAGCTTACAGGCCACCGGGGAGCTGTTTTTT. It encodes CASSLQATGELFF. This rearrangement joins TRBV5-1 to TRBJ2-2; possibly TRBD1 for D (5 bases). V was clipped by 2 bases and J by 4 bases, with 6 bases between them. The CDR3 consists of 13 residues. Germline values: CDR1 SGHRS, CDR2 YFSETQ.

This clonotype was seen at least ten times. The V gene is TRBV20-1, the J gene TRBJ1-1, with 7 bases matching TRBD1. This CDR3 comprises 13 residues. Trimming at V came to 5 bases and at J to 5 bases, leaving 8 bases not matched to a gene. Per germline, CDR1 DFQATT and CDR2 SNEGSKA (reference sequence). In nucleotides, the CDR3 is TGCAGTGCTCCGGACAGGTGGGGGACTGAAGCTTTCTTT. Residues: CSAPDRWGTEAFF.

This clonotype was detected many times. The J gene is TRBJ2-7, the V gene TRBV6-5; 9 bases agree with TRBD1. The germline CDR1 and CDR2 sequences are MNHEY and SVGAGI. The CDR3 runs to 13 residues. J was trimmed by 4 bases and V by 5 bases; bases with no gene match: 3. The CDR3 spells CASSPGTGYEQYF. CDR3 DNA: TGTGCCAGCAGTCCCGGGACAGGGTACGAGCAGTACTTC.

This chain connects TRBV27 to TRBJ2-1, with 7 bases fitting TRBD1. The CDR3 runs to 16 residues. J lost 0 bases, V lost 4 bases, and 6 bases had no gene match. Germline V gene data show CDR1 as MNHEY and CDR2 as SMNVEV (reference sequence). The CDR3 protein is CASSSDRASSYNEQFF. DNA of the CDR3: TGTGCCAGCAGTTCCGACAGGGCCAGCTCCTACAATGAGCAGTTCTTC.

This clonotype was detected only a few times. This chain joins TRBV2 and TRBJ2-7, with 7 bases lining up with TRBD1. The junction had 6 bases not matched to a gene; V was cut back by 5 bases and J by 2 bases. Looked up from germline, CDR1 is SNHLY and CDR2 is FYNNEI. CDR3 length: 14 amino acids. The CDR3 DNA reads as TGTGCCAGCAGTAGACAGGGAGCGACCTACGAGCAGTACTTC. Residues: CASSRQGATYEQYF. Based on the CDR3 plus reference TRBV2 and TRBJ2-7, the full variable domain is EPEVTQTPSHQVTQMGQEVILRCVPISNHLYFYWYRQILGQKVEFLVSFYNNEISEKSEIFDDQFSVERPDGSNFTLKIRSTKLEDSAMYFCASSRQGATYEQYFGPGTRLTVT.

This clonotype occurred a few times. This chain connects TRBV3-1 to TRBJ1-5, with D perhaps TRBD1 (6 bases). Germline loops: CDR1 LGHDT, CDR2 YNNKEL (reference sequence). The V end was cut by 1 base, the J end by 7 bases, with 8 bases between. The CDR3 consists of 13 residues. Written as DNA, the CDR3 is TGTGCCAGCAGCCAAGGGGGGCGGCAGCCCCAGCATTTT. This codes for CASSQGGRQPQHF.

Only one count was recorded for this clonotype. The chain is built from TRBV20-1 and TRBJ1-1; D is uncertain. Germline assignment: CDR1 DFQATT and CDR2 SNEGSKA (reference sequence). V was clipped by 0 bases and J by 0 bases, with 5 bases between them. This CDR3 comprises 13 residues. CDR3 region: CSARDRVNTEAFF. DNA for the CDR3: TGCAGTGCTAGAGATCGGGTGAACACTGAAGCTTTCTTT.

In this sample, this clonotype turned up once. The V call is TRBV5-1, the J call TRBJ2-5; D is perhaps TRBD2 (5 bases). The CDR3 spans 13 residues. Trimming took off 0 bases at V and 5 bases at J, with 8 bases between the two ends. The V gene's germline CDR1 is SGHRS and CDR2 YFSETQ. CDR3 sequence (DNA): TGCGCCAGCAGCTTGGGGGAGCTGGAGACCCAGTACTTC. It yields the protein CASSLGELETQYF.

This clonotype was seen at least ten times. J is TRBJ1-4 and V is TRBV7-8, with TRBD1 matching 9 bases. Germline lookup yields CDR1 SGHVS and CDR2 FQNEAQ. The ends lost 1 base at V and 0 bases at J; junction bases unmatched: 6. The CDR3 totals 18 residues. As DNA, the CDR3 is TGTGCCAGCAGCTTAGTCGACAGGGGGGCGGCAACTAATGAAAAACTGTTTTTT. The encoded protein is CASSLVDRGAATNEKLFF.

This clonotype was seen a few times. V gene TRBV2 combines with J gene TRBJ1-1, with a possible D match to TRBD1 (5 bases). The CDR3 contains 10 residues. Trimming took 7 bases from V and 8 from J, leaving 8 bases between them. Germline V gene data show CDR1 as SNHLY and CDR2 as FYNNEI. CDR3 loop: CASMSGEAFF. CDR3 nucleotides: TGTGCCAGCATGTCAGGGGAAGCTTTCTTT.

This clonotype turned up a few times. The CDR3 DNA reads as TGTGCCAGCAGCTTGTACCTACAGGGGGCGAGCAATCAGCCCCAGCATTTT. Its translation is CASSLYLQGASNQPQHF. The gene calls are TRBV5-6 and TRBJ1-5; 9 bases align to TRBD1. The V gene end was trimmed by 1 base and the J gene end by 1 base; junction bases not matched to a gene: 6. This CDR3 region has 17 residues. From germline, CDR1 is SGHDT and CDR2 YYEEEE.

The CDR3 here is CASSSTTGVRARTQYF. The CDR3 DNA reads as TGTGCCAGCAGCTCCACTACGGGGGTTAGGGCACGGACGCAGTATTTT. The V call is TRBV7-2, the J call TRBJ2-3, with TRBD2 as a possible D gene (6 bases). V lost 4 bases and J lost 9, with 23 bases in between. Germline V gene data show CDR1 as SGHTA and CDR2 as FQGNSA. The CDR3 totals 16 residues.

V gene TRBV2 combines with J gene TRBJ2-3, with D perhaps matching TRBD1 or TRBD2 (7 bases each). Germline CDR1 is SNHLY and CDR2 is FYNNEI. V was pared by 6 bases and J by 4 bases, with 20 bases between. This CDR3 has 16 residues. The CDR3 loop reads CASSLMTSRGSDTQYF. CDR3 DNA: TGTGCCAGCAGCCTTATGACTAGCAGGGGGTCAGATACGCAGTATTTT. The variable domain in full, with the rest retrieved from reference TRBV2 and TRBJ2-3, is EPEVTQTPSHQVTQMGQEVILRCVPISNHLYFYWYRQILGQKVEFLVSFYNNEISEKSEIFDDQFSVERPDGSNFTLKIRSTKLEDSAMYFCASSLMTSRGSDTQYFGPGTRLTVL.

This clonotype was seen ten or more times. The chain uses TRBV10-3 and TRBJ2-7, with D perhaps TRBD1 (5 bases). V shed 4 bases and J shed 2 bases, with 15 bases lying between them. The CDR3 loop spans 15 amino acids. CDR1 ENHRY and CDR2 SYGVKD come from the germline V gene. CDR3 sequence (DNA): TGTGCCATCAGTGGACGCCAGGGAATGACCTACGAGCAGTACTTC. This gives the protein CAISGRQGMTYEQYF.